This TCR beta chain was recovered during a study of blood T cell repertoires in COVID-19. The method was immunoSEQ multiplex PCR; TCRdb's version includes in-frame clones alone and lacks a portion of them. Of fewer than 60,000 clones in the sample, around 87% were seen once. Per germline, CDR1 SGDLS and CDR2 YYNGEE. The CDR3 is 15 residues long. The ends lost 3 bases at V and 6 bases at J; junction bases unmatched: 5. The rearrangement uses TRBV9 and TRBJ1-6, with TRBD1 matching 8 bases. Source material: peripheral blood. This TCR was recovered from a woman aged 60 to 75 with COVID-19, enrolled during active disease. In DNA form, the CDR3 reads TGTGCCAGCAGCGCGAGCGACAGGGGTAATTCACCCCTCCACTTT. It yields the protein CASSASDRGNSPLHF.